The entry below describes one T cell receptor (beta chain). Its antigen remains undetermined. No much larger clone is present one base from it, and per-base qualities are unavailable. The data are from a study of control samples from healthy donors and cancer patients (dated by TCRdb to the early 2020s). Trimming removed 0 bases from V and 6 bases from J; the gene matches leave 12 bases unexplained. The CDR3 holds 16 amino acids from the cysteine to the phenylalanine. Solely the CDR3 DNA is kept, with 48 bases framed from the first base. As encoded in the germline V gene, CDR1 is SGDLS while CDR2 is YYNGEE. The library relied on the immunoSEQ multiplex PCR assay. Drawn from immuneACCESS, this table holds only the in-frame rearrangements with V and J called that TCRdb kept. Clones are partly lost; checked studies trace under half to an unresolved V gene and leave the rest unexplained. The sample table lists roughly 80,000 clones, approximately 91% of them with a count of one. Under 7.5% of the sample comes from the top ten.

The specimen sequenced was blood. This sequence originates from a woman between 50 and 59 years old in good health. The chain joins TRBV9 to TRBJ2-7; 7 bases in the middle match TRBD1. The CDR3 protein sequence reads: CASSVGTGGPQAEQYF. The nucleotides read TGTGCCAGCAGCGTAGGGACAGGTGGACCTCAGGCCGAGCAGTACTTC.